A single sample gave rise to the 21 T cell receptor beta chains below, sequenced in a study of shared clonotypes between healthy human individuals. Libraries were prepared by immunoSEQ multiplex PCR; TCRdb keeps only in-frame clonotypes and omits some of them. The sample lists some 2,100,000 clones; 95% were seen once. Material: naive CD4+ T cells sorted from blood. Stated subset: CD45RA+ positively selected. The receptor set was obtained from a man aged 18-30 years in good health.

The rearrangement joins TRBV5-1 to TRBJ2-3; 8 nucleotides match TRBD1. The CDR3 is 15 amino acids. The junction had 8 bases not matched to a gene; V was cut back by 4 bases and J by 4 bases. The germline CDR1 and CDR2 sequences are SGHRS and YFSETQ. CDR3 DNA sequence: TGCGCCAGCAGCCCCGGGACAGGCTCGGCAGATACGCAGTATTTT. Protein product: CASSPGTGSADTQYF.

The table lists this clone with a few counts. The chain is built from TRBV28 and TRBJ2-7; maybe TRBD1 (5 bases). The CDR3 runs 13 residues. Germline V gives CDR1 MDHEN, CDR2 SYDVKM. V was trimmed by 5 bases and J by 2 bases, leaving 10 bases between them. DNA of the CDR3: TGTGCCAGCAGTATCAGGGAACCCTACGAGCAGTACTTC. This translates into CASSIREPYEQYF.

This CDR3 reads CAISESGQGASGYTF. As DNA, the CDR3 is TGTGCCATCAGTGAGTCGGGACAGGGGGCGAGTGGCTACACCTTC. This chain uses TRBV10-3 with TRBJ1-2; the match to TRBD1 covers 12 bases. V lost 0 bases to trimming and J lost 7 bases; unmatched junction nucleotides: 3. The germline CDR1 and CDR2 sequences are ENHRY and SYGVKD. The CDR3 sequence is 15 residues long.

The chain employs TRBV28 and TRBJ1-1; 12 bases align to TRBD1. The CDR3 contains 15 residues. Germline V lookup: CDR1 MDHEN, CDR2 SYDVKM. V lost 6 bases to trimming and J lost 5 bases; unmatched junction nucleotides: 7. Here the CDR3 reads CASSWGQGAGTEAFF. CDR3 in DNA: TGTGCCAGCAGCTGGGGACAGGGGGCGGGGACTGAAGCTTTCTTT.

The J gene is TRBJ1-2, the V gene TRBV30; D is perhaps TRBD1 (6 bases). The CDR3 extends over 15 amino acids. Trimming shortened V by 4 bases and J by 4 bases, and 19 bases separated the two germline ends. Germline CDR1 is GTSNPN and CDR2 is SVGIG (reference sequence). CDR3 bases: TGTGCCTGGAAGTCGAGGGGGGCCCGGAGCTATGGCTACACCTTC. It specifies CAWKSRGARSYGYTF.

The table lists this clone with a count of one. Other nucleotide sequences in the sample specify the same CDR3. The V call is TRBV5-1, the J call TRBJ2-5, with 7 nucleotides matching TRBD2. Unmatched junction bases numbered 4, after V lost 4 bases and J lost 1 base. The CDR3 consists of 14 residues. Germline lookup yields CDR1 SGHRS and CDR2 YFSETQ. In DNA, the CDR3 is TGCGCCAGCAGCCCTACGGGGGGCCAAGAGACCCAGTACTTC. Translation gives CASSPTGGQETQYF.

The gene calls are TRBV6-1 and TRBJ2-7; 7 bases are a match to TRBD1. V was pared by 4 bases and J by 2 bases, with 5 bases of the junction left unmatched. Germline lookup yields CDR1 MNHNS and CDR2 SASEGT. The CDR3 runs to 14 residues. CDR3 coding DNA: TGTGCCAGCAGTGGACGACAGGGTCCCTACGAGCAGTACTTC. It is translated as CASSGRQGPYEQYF.

J is TRBJ2-3 and V is TRBV10-1, with 8 bases identical to TRBD1. This CDR3 is built from 13 residues. Germline values: CDR1 WNHNN, CDR2 SYGVQD (reference sequence). Losses at the gene ends were 6 bases for V and 5 bases for J; bases not matched to a gene: 4. This CDR3 is CASSEQGVDTQYF. The CDR3 DNA reads as TGCGCCAGCAGCGAACAGGGGGTAGATACGCAGTATTTT.

The rearrangement uses TRBV6-1 and TRBJ2-7; D gene uncertain. This CDR3 contains 14 residues. Trimming cost V 7 bases and J 2 bases, with 15 bases left between them. CDR1 and CDR2 from the germline V gene are MNHNS and SASEGT. The CDR3 sequence: CASNFRTLAYEQYF. CDR3 DNA: TGTGCCAGCAACTTCCGGACCCTTGCCTACGAGCAGTACTTC.

The CDR3 coding sequence is TGTGCCAGCAGCCCTCCAGCGGGAGTGTTCGAGCAGTACTTC. It specifies CASSPPAGVFEQYF. This chain joins TRBV7-2 and TRBJ2-7; TRBD2 aligns across 8 bases. Unmatched junction bases numbered 9, after V lost 5 bases and J lost 6 bases. Germline V CDR1 and CDR2: SGHTA, FQGNSA. There are 14 residues in the CDR3.

This clone showed up just once. The chain uses TRBV19 and TRBJ1-4; D might be TRBD1 (5 bases). The CDR3 contains 14 residues. The V end was cut by 1 base, the J end by 8 bases, with 11 bases between. Germline loops: CDR1 LNHDA, CDR2 SQIVND (reference sequence). The CDR3 spells CASSIGQPGEKLFF. CDR3 sequence (DNA): TGTGCCAGTAGTATAGGCCAGCCAGGGGAAAAACTGTTTTTT.

In regard to this clone: The same CDR3 can be traced to other DNA sequences in this sample. The gene calls are TRBV11-2 and TRBJ2-3; TRBD2 matches at 9 bases. Per germline, CDR1 SGHAT and CDR2 FQNNGV. Trimming removed 3 bases from V and 5 bases from J; junction bases left unmatched: 3. CDR3 size: 14 residues. DNA of the CDR3: TGTGCCAGCAGCTTGGGACTAGCAGGAGATACGCAGTATTTT. Residues: CASSLGLAGDTQYF.

The chain is built from TRBV9 and TRBJ2-3, with D tentatively TRBD1 or TRBD2 (5 bases each). V was trimmed by 0 bases and J by 2 bases, leaving 16 bases between them. The CDR3 runs to 17 residues. Looked up from germline, CDR1 is SGDLS and CDR2 is YYNGEE. CDR3 in amino acids: CASSVESGWGITDTQYF. The CDR3 DNA sequence: TGTGCCAGCAGCGTAGAAAGCGGTTGGGGCATCACAGATACGCAGTATTTT.

The rearrangement uses TRBV9 and TRBJ2-2; the D gene is possibly TRBD2 (6 bases). CDR3 length equals 15 residues. The germline V gene encodes CDR1 SGDLS and CDR2 YYNGEE. V was pared by 1 base and J by 2 bases, with 9 bases between. This CDR3 reads CASSVTGSNTGELFF. In nucleotides, the CDR3 is TGTGCCAGCAGCGTAACCGGGAGTAACACCGGGGAGCTGTTTTTT.

This clone was observed a handful of times. This rearrangement joins TRBV2 to TRBJ1-5; no firm D call. Between the trimmed V and J ends, which lost 4 bases and 3 bases, there was a span of 10 bases. The CDR3 runs 14 residues. The V gene's germline CDR1 is SNHLY and CDR2 FYNNEI. CDR3 residues: CASSVGRYNQPQHF. CDR3 bases: TGTGCCAGCAGTGTTGGCAGATACAATCAGCCCCAGCATTTT.

The chain is built from TRBV4-3 and TRBJ2-3; 8 bases agree with TRBD2. This CDR3 has 16 residues. CDR1 LGHNA and CDR2 YSLEER come from the germline V gene. V shed 5 bases and J 2 bases; nucleotides not matched to a gene: 9. The CDR3 nucleotides read TGCGCCAGCAGCTCCTGGACTAGCAGAGACACAGATACGCAGTATTTT. This sequence encodes CASSSWTSRDTDTQYF.

The CDR3 loop reads CASSYDTVYEQYF. The DNA of the CDR3 is TGTGCCAGCAGTTACGACACGGTCTACGAGCAGTACTTC. The chain couples TRBV6-6 to TRBJ2-7; D is unclear. Looked up from germline, CDR1 is MNHNY and CDR2 is SVGAGI (reference sequence). This CDR3 has 13 residues. The V end was cut by 2 bases, the J end by 3 bases, with 8 bases between.

The V and J genes are TRBV5-4 and TRBJ2-7; TRBD2 matches 9 bases. Germline CDR1 is SGHNT and CDR2 is YYREEE (reference sequence). The CDR3 consists of 16 residues. J gave up 4 bases and V 4 bases, and 12 bases lay outside the gene matches. CDR3 DNA sequence: TGTGCCAGCAGCCTACCTTCTAGCGGGATTAGGTACGAGCAGTACTTC. It specifies CASSLPSSGIRYEQYF.

The chain carries TRBV5-6 and TRBJ2-7; D may be TRBD1 (6 bases). Germline CDR1 SGHDT, CDR2 YYEEEE. Trimming left V 2 bases short and J 2 bases short, with 8 bases between. This CDR3 has 13 residues. The CDR3 region is CASSFRGPYEQYF. CDR3 sequence (DNA): TGTGCCAGCAGCTTCAGGGGACCCTACGAGCAGTACTTC.

V is TRBV25-1 and J is TRBJ1-1; no clear D gene. Germline CDR1 MGHDK, CDR2 SYGVNS. Trimming stripped 5 bases from V and 0 bases from J, with 7 bases between. The CDR3 covers 13 residues. This CDR3 reads CASSLQMNTEAFF. The CDR3 coding sequence is TGTGCCAGCAGTCTACAGATGAACACTGAAGCTTTCTTT. Full variable domain (remainder filled in from reference TRBV25-1 and TRBJ1-1): EADIYQTPRYLVIGTGKKITLECSQTMGHDKMYWYQQDPGMELHLIHYSYGVNSTEKGDLSSESTVSRIRTEHFPLTLESARPSHTSQYLCASSLQMNTEAFFGQGTRLTVV.

The chain employs TRBV4-1 and TRBJ2-5; no clear D gene. The germline V gene encodes CDR1 MGHRA and CDR2 YSYEKL. V was clipped by 3 bases and J by 5 bases, with 10 bases between them. This CDR3 is 13 amino acids long. The CDR3 here is CASSQGEWETQYF. DNA of the CDR3: TGCGCCAGCAGCCAGGGCGAGTGGGAGACCCAGTACTTC.